The 21 T cell receptor beta chains below were found in one sample sequenced in a study of shared clonotypes between healthy human individuals. Sequencing was performed with immunoSEQ multiplex PCR; in TCRdb, only in-frame clones are kept and a portion is missing. The sample holds 2 million to 2.5 million clones, approximately 95% seen once. The sequenced material came from naive CD4+ T cells sorted from blood. Subset described: CD45RA+ positively selected. These receptor sequences come from a young man in good health.

The V call is TRBV29-1, the J call TRBJ1-1, with D possibly TRBD1 on 6 matching bases. The germline gives CDR1 SQVTM, CDR2 ANQGSEA. The germline V and J ends were trimmed by 3 bases and 1 base, with 12 bases remaining between them. The CDR3 is 14 residues long. CDR3: CSVDFSTGNTEAFF. The CDR3 DNA reads TGCAGCGTTGACTTTTCGACAGGGAACACTGAAGCTTTCTTT.

The chain joins TRBV2 to TRBJ1-2; D gene unclear. The CDR3 is 10 residues long. V gave up 8 bases and J gave up 8 bases, with 9 bases separating them. Germline values: CDR1 SNHLY, CDR2 FYNNEI. CDR3 bases: TGTGCCAGCTTCGGGCTCGGCTACACCTTC. Amino acid sequence: CASFGLGYTF.

The chain has TRBV5-6 and TRBJ2-2, with 9 bases that match TRBD1. The J segment lost 6 bases and the V segment lost 5 bases, leaving 14 bases of the junction unmatched. CDR3 size: 17 residues. Per germline, CDR1 SGHDT and CDR2 YYEEEE. The CDR3 DNA is TGTGCCAGCAGTAACAGGGGGCGTCAATCCGTGGCCGGGGAGCTGTTTTTT. Encoded protein: CASSNRGRQSVAGELFF.

This chain connects TRBV7-9 to TRBJ1-6; tentatively, D is TRBD1 (5 bases). The V end was cut by 2 bases, the J end by 6 bases, with 14 bases between. This CDR3 has 16 amino acids. From germline, CDR1 is SEHNR and CDR2 FQNEAQ (reference sequence). Here the CDR3 DNA reads TGTGCCAGCAGCTTAAGACGGGGGTTACTTAATTCACCCCTCCACTTT. Translating gives CASSLRRGLLNSPLHF.

The chain joins TRBV6-1 to TRBJ2-5; TRBD1 aligns across 7 bases. Germline trimming cut 3 bases from V and 6 bases from J; bases unmatched to any gene: 4. The CDR3 totals 13 residues. CDR1 is MNHNS, CDR2 SASEGT, per germline. CDR3: CASSDRQGQTQYF. As DNA, the CDR3 is TGTGCCAGCAGTGACCGACAGGGCCAGACCCAGTACTTC.

The chain links TRBV18 to TRBJ1-3, with D maybe TRBD1 (6 bases). The V gene's germline CDR1 is KGHSH and CDR2 LQKENI. Trimming left V 2 bases short and J 0 bases short, with 14 bases between. CDR3 size: 17 residues. CDR3 sequence reads: CASSPTGGGNSGNTIYF. The DNA for the CDR3 is TGTGCCAGCTCACCAACGGGAGGGGGTAACTCTGGAAACACCATATATTTT.

In the case of this clone: Other DNA sequences in the same sample also yield this CDR3. V usage is TRBV27 and J usage is TRBJ1-1; 7 bases map to TRBD1. Trimming took 6 bases from V and 0 from J; bases not matched to a gene: 1. Germline loops: CDR1 MNHEY, CDR2 SMNVEV (reference sequence). The CDR3 consists of 13 residues. The CDR3 is CASRTGVNTEAFF. The CDR3 region has the DNA TGTGCCAGCAGAACAGGGGTGAACACTGAAGCTTTCTTT.

J is TRBJ2-7 and V is TRBV6-5; D is perhaps TRBD1 or TRBD2 (5 bases each). Trimming stripped 6 bases from V and 6 bases from J, with 12 bases between. CDR3 length: 12 residues. CDR1 and CDR2 (germline): MNHEY, SVGAGI. The CDR3 DNA reads TGTGCCAGCAGCCGGGACCCCTTCGAGCAGTACTTC. As protein: CASSRDPFEQYF.

The chain combines TRBV7-2 with TRBJ2-7; TRBD1 aligns across 7 bases. Trimming took 5 bases from V and 2 from J; bases not matched to a gene: 12. There are 16 residues in the CDR3. Germline loops: CDR1 SGHTA, CDR2 FQGNSA. In DNA form, the CDR3 reads TGTGCCAGCAGCGCCGGGACAGCTACCTTCCCCTACGAGCAGTACTTC. It yields the protein CASSAGTATFPYEQYF.

This chain connects TRBV11-2 to TRBJ2-7; D is unresolved. V was clipped by 1 base and J by 6 bases, with 7 bases between them. This CDR3 has 12 residues. Per the germline V gene, CDR1 is SGHAT and CDR2 is FQNNGV. The CDR3 loop is CASSLGEREQYF. The CDR3 nucleotides are TGTGCCAGCAGCTTAGGGGAACGCGAGCAGTACTTC.

Points on this clone: The same CDR3 is also encoded by other DNA sequences in this sample. The V and J genes are TRBV4-1 and TRBJ2-2, with 10 nucleotides matching TRBD1. The CDR3 length is 16 residues. The ends lost 1 base at V and 4 bases at J; junction bases unmatched: 3. CDR1 is MGHRA and CDR2 is YSYEKL in the germline V gene. The CDR3 region is CASSQGQGAGTGELFF. The CDR3 region has the DNA TGCGCCAGCAGCCAAGGACAGGGGGCTGGCACCGGGGAGCTGTTTTTT.

The chain recombines TRBV19 with TRBJ1-6; a possible D gene is TRBD1 (5 bases). Germline-derived CDR1 and CDR2 are LNHDA and SQIVND (reference sequence). The V and J ends lost 6 bases and 7 bases respectively, with 10 bases between them. This CDR3 comprises 13 residues. The DNA of the CDR3 is TGTGCCAGTAGCGACAGTTGGAATTCACCCCTCCACTTT. This codes for CASSDSWNSPLHF.

V is TRBV5-4 and J is TRBJ1-1; TRBD1 is a possible D gene (5 bases). CDR1 and CDR2 (germline): SGHNT, YYREEE (reference sequence). The CDR3 is 13 amino acids. V was pared by 4 bases and J by 4 bases, with 11 bases between. CDR3 nucleotides: TGTGCCAGCAGCAGTGACAGCACCACTGAAGCTTTCTTT. It yields the protein CASSSDSTTEAFF.

V and J are TRBV6-1 and TRBJ2-7; 10 nucleotides line up with TRBD2. V trimming: 9 bases; J trimming: 3 bases; junction bases outside the gene matches: 11. CDR3 length: 15 amino acids. Germline V gene data show CDR1 as MNHNS and CDR2 as SASEGT. The CDR3 loop reads CASRLSSGSHYEQYF. In nucleotides, the CDR3 is TGTGCCAGTCGGCTATCTAGCGGGAGTCACTACGAGCAGTACTTC.

V usage is TRBV7-9 and J usage is TRBJ2-7; 9 bases are a match to TRBD2. The CDR3 is made up of 15 amino acids. CDR1 and CDR2 (germline): SEHNR, FQNEAQ (reference sequence). The trim removed 5 bases at V and 0 bases at J, leaving 5 bases unmatched. The CDR3: CASSATSGPSYEQYF. CDR3 coding DNA: TGTGCCAGCAGCGCAACTAGCGGGCCCTCCTACGAGCAGTACTTC.

The V gene is TRBV14, the J gene TRBJ1-3, with D unresolved. The ends were cut back, 2 bases at V and 0 bases at J, with 8 bases in the middle. This CDR3 has 15 amino acids. Germline lookup yields CDR1 SGHDN and CDR2 FVKESK. The CDR3 reads CASSQSVNSGNTIYF. The CDR3 nucleotides read TGTGCCAGCAGCCAATCAGTGAACTCTGGAAACACCATATATTTT.

The genes are TRBV9 and TRBJ2-7; 7 nucleotides agree with TRBD1. The V gene's germline CDR1 is SGDLS and CDR2 YYNGEE. The length of the CDR3 is 15 residues. Germline trimming cut 5 bases from V and 3 bases from J; bases unmatched to any gene: 11. Here the CDR3 DNA reads TGTGCCAGCAGTCCCTTAGGACAGGCCAACTACGAGCAGTACTTC. This encodes CASSPLGQANYEQYF.

The chain carries TRBV10-2 and TRBJ2-1; TRBD2 matches 15 bases. The CDR3 covers 15 residues. The V gene end was trimmed by 7 bases and the J gene end by 6 bases; junction bases not matched to a gene: 4. CDR1 and CDR2 from the germline V gene are WSHSY and SAAADI. CDR3 coding DNA: TGCGCCAGCAAAGGACTAGCGGGGGGGCCCAATGAGCAGTTCTTC. Protein: CASKGLAGGPNEQFF.

The chain carries TRBV7-9 and TRBJ2-3, with 7 bases aligning to TRBD1. The J call may be wrong; the DNA end is better matched by TRBJ1-5. The CDR3 extends over 14 amino acids. Per germline, CDR1 SEHNR and CDR2 FQNEAQ (reference sequence). The CDR3 here is CASSRTGFTDTQHF. The CDR3 DNA follows: TGTGCCAGCAGCCGGACAGGATTCACAGATACGCAGCATTTT.

V usage is TRBV5-1 and J usage is TRBJ1-1; possible D gene TRBD1, 6 bases. The CDR3 sequence is 14 residues long. V was pared by 5 bases and J by 0 bases, with 11 bases between. The germline CDR1 and CDR2 sequences are SGHRS and YFSETQ. The CDR3 reads CASSRGDMNTEAFF. In nucleotides, the CDR3 is TGCGCCAGCAGTCGAGGGGACATGAACACTGAAGCTTTCTTT.

V gene TRBV6-1 combines with J gene TRBJ1-2, with a tentative D call TRBD1 (5 bases). Between the trimmed V and J ends, which lost 5 bases and 5 bases, there was a span of 12 bases. The germline CDR1 and CDR2 sequences are MNHNS and SASEGT. This CDR3 is built from 13 residues. The DNA for the CDR3 is TGTGCCAGCAGTACCGACAGACTATATGGCTACACCTTC. It specifies CASSTDRLYGYTF.